These T cell receptor beta chains were read from a single sample in a study of cytomegalovirus exposure and HLA in healthy donors. Generated by immunoSEQ multiplex PCR, the TCRdb table keeps only in-frame clones and is missing some. The sample gives tens of thousands of clones, approximately 78% of which show up once; 3.5% to 5.5% is in the top ten. The specimen sequenced was PBMCs. These receptors were obtained from a woman aged 40-49 years in good health and CMV-seropositive. CDR3s include the opening cysteine and the closing phenylalanine or tryptophan. D genes are given only for firm matches. Where a row states a size, it is once, few, many or the class of an expanded clone; other rows omit it.

abundance	v_gene	d_gene	j_gene	len	CDR3nt	CDR3aa
-	TRBV25-1	-	TRBJ1-2	14	TGTGCCAGCAGTGATGGGGCAGTCAACTATGGCTACACCTTC	CASSDGAVNYGYTF
once	TRBV6-5	-	TRBJ1-2	13	TGTGCCAGCAGCAAAGACAGCAACTATGGCTACACCTTC	CASSKDSNYGYTF
few	TRBV7-2	-	TRBJ1-1	14	TGTGCCAGCAGACGGGACTCCCTCGGCACTGAAGCTTTCTTT	CASRRDSLGTEAFF
-	TRBV5-1	-	TRBJ2-3	13	TGCGCCAGCAGCTTTGGTCTAACCGATACGCAGTATTTT	CASSFGLTDTQYF
few	TRBV5-1	-	TRBJ1-1	15	TGCGCCAGCAGCTTGGGGTATCGGGATAAGGCTGAAGCTTTCTTT	CASSLGYRDKAEAFF
medium-sized	TRBV6-6	-	TRBJ1-5	12	TGTGCCAGCAGCACTATTAATCAGCCCCAGCATTTT	CASSTINQPQHF
-	TRBV9	-	TRBJ1-1	12	TGTGCCAGCAGCGTAGATCAGGGAGAAGCTTTCTTT	CASSVDQGEAFF
-	TRBV7-2	TRBD2	TRBJ2-3	16	TGTGCCAGCAGCTTGGGACTAGCGGGAGATGGAGATACGCAGTATTTT	CASSLGLAGDGDTQYF
-	TRBV29-1	-	TRBJ2-5	12	TGCAGCGTTGAAAGGGGACAAGAGACCCAGTACTTC	CSVERGQETQYF
-	TRBV19	TRBD2	TRBJ2-3	15	TGTGCCAGTATCAATAGCGGGAACCCCGCAGATACGCAGTATTTT	CASINSGNPADTQYF
-	TRBV13	-	TRBJ2-7	16	TGTGCCAGCAGCTTTTCGGCACAGCTGTCATCCTACGAGCAGTACTTC	CASSFSAQLSSYEQYF
-	TRBV29-1	-	TRBJ1-2	12	TGCAGCGTTGTAGGGGTGGGCTATGGCTACACCTTC	CSVVGVGYGYTF
-	TRBV4-3	TRBD1	TRBJ2-5	16	TGCGCCAGCAGCCTTTTCCGGGACAGGGGGGAAGAGACCCAGTACTTC	CASSLFRDRGEETQYF
-	TRBV10-3	TRBD1	TRBJ1-4	16	TGTGCCATCAGTGAAGGGGGCGGATATAAGGGAGAAAAACTGTTTTTT	CAISEGGGYKGEKLFF
-	TRBV29-1	-	TRBJ1-4	14	TGCAGCGTGAAAACAGGGACAACTAATGAAAAACTGTTTTTT	CSVKTGTTNEKLFF
few	TRBV6-6	-	TRBJ1-5	12	TGTGCCAGCAGTTACCCCGATCAGCCCCAGCATTTT	CASSYPDQPQHF
-	TRBV7-9	-	TRBJ2-7	12	TGTTCCAGCAGCTTACGTAATTACGAGCAGTACTTC	CSSSLRNYEQYF
-	TRBV7-7	-	TRBJ2-2	14	TGTGCTAGCAGCCCCCACCCGGAGGTCGGGGAGCTGTTTTTT	CASSPHPEVGELFF
-	TRBV2	TRBD2	TRBJ2-4	14	TGTGCCAGCAGTGCGGGACTATTGAAAAACATTCAGTACTTC	CASSAGLLKNIQYF
-	TRBV6-5	TRBD2	TRBJ2-1	14	TGTGCCAGCAGAAAGGAGGGAGGGTACAATGAGCAGTTCTTC	CASRKEGGYNEQFF
-	TRBV4-3	-	TRBJ2-7	14	TGCGCCAGCAGCCAAGATCGACAGTCAAGGGAGCAGTACTTC	CASSQDRQSREQYF
-	TRBV4-3	TRBD2	TRBJ2-2	19	TGCGCCAGCAGCGATACTATAGCGGGAAAGTCGACTAACACCGGGGAGCTGTTTTTT	CASSDTIAGKSTNTGELFF